The rows below give T cell receptor beta chains drawn from one sample of a study of OX40 agonist ivuxolimab in advanced cancers. Here immunoSEQ multiplex PCR was the method, and the copy in TCRdb shows in-frame clones only, minus some. This sample has roughly 62,000 clones; roughly 85% occur once, and the top ten carry over 3.5%. The sample was CD4+ or CD8+ T cells sorted from blood, taken in a trial of the OX40 agonist ivuxolimab. The receptors were sampled from an adult with an advanced solid tumor such as melanoma, head and neck, liver or kidney cancer. Each CDR3 is given without its conserved first and last residue. Fields, in order: V gene, clone size, CDR3 protein. For some rows the clone size is stated as once, few or many, or as a class when expanded; others skip it.

>TRBV28|NA
ASTRMSGSGYT
>TRBV6-5|once
ASRTGPSYEQY
>TRBV7-8|NA
ASSLAGGGSGSPLH
>TRBV19|NA
ASNTGTSAYEQY
>TRBV6-6|NA
ASSYRDARGYT
>TRBV11-2|NA
ASSLAGQRNIQY
>TRBV19|once
ASTPSMNTEAF
>TRBV7-6|few
ASSNYGNTIY
>TRBV27|NA
ASSVTGTNVQY
>TRBV7-9|NA
ASSLAIGETQY
>TRBV4-2|NA
ASSQAAGIEETQY
>TRBV6-5|NA
ASSYTTGGREKLF
>TRBV5-4|NA
ASSLPQGAGETQY
>TRBV2|NA
ASSRGQGNTEAF
>TRBV6-1|NA
ASSVGRSSGNTIY
>TRBV19|NA
ASSITRSTGELF
>TRBV6-5|NA
ASSLGSAKNIQY
>TRBV6-6|NA
ATGPIWGAGELF